This T cell receptor (beta chain) came from a study of blood T cell repertoires in COVID-19. After removal of 6 bases from V and 2 bases from J, the junction contained 3 bases not matched to a gene. The germline V gene has CDR1 PRHDT and CDR2 FYEKMQ (reference sequence). The CDR3 has 13 amino acids. Some clones are missing from TCRdb's copy, which holds only in-frame ones; the method was immunoSEQ multiplex PCR. This table holds some 240,000 clones, around 84% found once. This TCR was recovered from a woman aged 40-49 years who had recovered from COVID-19. V and J are TRBV13 and TRBJ2-7; 8 bases are a match to TRBD1. The specimen sequenced was peripheral blood. For the CDR3, the DNA is TGTGCCAGCAGGAAGACAGGGGCCTACGAGCAGTACTTC. It yields the protein CASRKTGAYEQYF.